The table lists the clone carrying this T cell receptor beta chain with many counts. A universal primer site came from template switching; cDNA carried unique molecular identifiers. Using its own MiXCR run on the 5' RACE reads, TCRdb lists one record per CDR3 protein. The sample yields some 1,600,000 distinct CDR3 sequences, more than 30% seen once. This record comes from a study of identical twins. This CDR3 is built from 15 residues. Trimming left V 5 bases short and J 2 bases short, with 16 bases between. Germline CDR1 LGHNA, CDR2 YNFKEQ. Every donor was a healthy Caucasian. Sample: cord blood. The TCR was taken from a newborn girl in good health. The gene calls are TRBV4-2 and TRBJ2-7; no firm D call. The CDR3 coding sequence is TGTGCCAGCAGCGCTTCCCGTCATGAAACCTACGAGCAGTACTTC. Protein product: CASSASRHETYEQYF.